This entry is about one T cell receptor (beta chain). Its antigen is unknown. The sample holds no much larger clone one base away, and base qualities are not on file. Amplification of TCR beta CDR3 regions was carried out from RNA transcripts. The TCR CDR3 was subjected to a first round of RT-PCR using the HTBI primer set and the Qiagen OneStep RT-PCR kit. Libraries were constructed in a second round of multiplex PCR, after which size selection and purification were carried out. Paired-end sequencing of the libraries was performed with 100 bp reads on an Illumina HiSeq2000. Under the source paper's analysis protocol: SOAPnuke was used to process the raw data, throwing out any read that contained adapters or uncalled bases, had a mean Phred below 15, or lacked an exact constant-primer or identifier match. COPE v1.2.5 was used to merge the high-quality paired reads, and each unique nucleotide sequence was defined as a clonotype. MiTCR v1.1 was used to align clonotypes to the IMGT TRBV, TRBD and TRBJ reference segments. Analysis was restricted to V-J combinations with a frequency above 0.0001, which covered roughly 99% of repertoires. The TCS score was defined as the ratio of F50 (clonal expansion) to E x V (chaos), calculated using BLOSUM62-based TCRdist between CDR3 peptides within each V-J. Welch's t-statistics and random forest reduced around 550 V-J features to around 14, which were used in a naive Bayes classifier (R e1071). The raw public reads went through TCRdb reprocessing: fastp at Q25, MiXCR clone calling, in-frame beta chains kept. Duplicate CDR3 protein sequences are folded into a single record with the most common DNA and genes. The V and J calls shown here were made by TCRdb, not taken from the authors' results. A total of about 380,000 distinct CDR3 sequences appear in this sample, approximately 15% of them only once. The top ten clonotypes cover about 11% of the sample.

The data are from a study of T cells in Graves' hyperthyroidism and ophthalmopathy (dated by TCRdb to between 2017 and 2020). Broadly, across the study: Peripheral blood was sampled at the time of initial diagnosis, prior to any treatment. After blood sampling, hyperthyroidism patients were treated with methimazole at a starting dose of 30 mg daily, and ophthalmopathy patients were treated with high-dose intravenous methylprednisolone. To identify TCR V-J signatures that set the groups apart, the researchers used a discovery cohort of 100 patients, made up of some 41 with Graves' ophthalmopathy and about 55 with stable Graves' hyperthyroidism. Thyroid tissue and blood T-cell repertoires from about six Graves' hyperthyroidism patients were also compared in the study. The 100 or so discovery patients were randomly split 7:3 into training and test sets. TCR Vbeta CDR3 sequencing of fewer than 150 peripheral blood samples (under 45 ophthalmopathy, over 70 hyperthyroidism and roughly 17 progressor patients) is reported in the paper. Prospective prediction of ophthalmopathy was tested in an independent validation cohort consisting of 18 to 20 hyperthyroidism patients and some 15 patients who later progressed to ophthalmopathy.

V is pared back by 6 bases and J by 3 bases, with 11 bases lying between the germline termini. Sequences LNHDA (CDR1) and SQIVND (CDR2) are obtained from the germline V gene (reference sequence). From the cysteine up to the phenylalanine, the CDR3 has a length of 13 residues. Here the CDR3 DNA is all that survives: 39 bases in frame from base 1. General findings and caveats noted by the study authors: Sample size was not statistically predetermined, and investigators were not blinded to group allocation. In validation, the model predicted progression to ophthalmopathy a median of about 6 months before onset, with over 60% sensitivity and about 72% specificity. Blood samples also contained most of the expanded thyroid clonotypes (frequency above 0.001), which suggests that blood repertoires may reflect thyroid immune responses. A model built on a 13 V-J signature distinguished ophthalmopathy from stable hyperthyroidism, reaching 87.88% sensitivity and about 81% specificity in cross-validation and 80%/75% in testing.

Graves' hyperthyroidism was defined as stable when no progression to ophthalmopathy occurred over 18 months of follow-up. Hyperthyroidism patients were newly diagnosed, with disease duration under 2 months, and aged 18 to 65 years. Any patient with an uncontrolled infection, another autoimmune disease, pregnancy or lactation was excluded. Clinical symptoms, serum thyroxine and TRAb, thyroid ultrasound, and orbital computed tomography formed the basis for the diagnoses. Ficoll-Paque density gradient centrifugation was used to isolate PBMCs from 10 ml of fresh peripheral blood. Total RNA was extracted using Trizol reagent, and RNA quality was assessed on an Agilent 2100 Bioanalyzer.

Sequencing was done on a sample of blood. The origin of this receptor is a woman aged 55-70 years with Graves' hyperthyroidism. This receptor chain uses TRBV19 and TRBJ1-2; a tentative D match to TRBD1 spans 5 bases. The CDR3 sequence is CASSEQGHYGYTF. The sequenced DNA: TGTGCCAGTAGCGAGCAGGGTCACTATGGCTACACCTTC.